A single sample is the source of the 31 T cell receptor beta chains below, sequenced in a study of OX40 agonist ivuxolimab in advanced cancers. Measured with immunoSEQ multiplex PCR; TCRdb has only the in-frame clones, and not every one. The data show 20,000 to 25,000 clones, around 85% seen once. The specimen comprised CD4+ or CD8+ T cells sorted from blood, sampled in a trial of the OX40 agonist ivuxolimab. The receptors originated from an adult with an advanced solid tumor such as melanoma, head and neck, liver or kidney cancer.

The V and J genes are TRBV15 and TRBJ2-1; D possibly uses TRBD1 or TRBD2 (5 bases each). CDR1 LNHNV and CDR2 YYDKDF come from the germline V gene (reference sequence). This CDR3 has 15 amino acids. V was shortened by 4 bases and J by 7 bases, with 17 bases between the two germline ends. DNA of the CDR3: TGTGCCACCAGCACTGGCCGGGGACCATCGAATGAGCAGTTCTTC. As protein: CATSTGRGPSNEQFF.

This chain joins TRBV5-4 and TRBJ2-7, with a weak D call TRBD2 (6 bases). Germline V CDR1 and CDR2: SGHNT, YYREEE (reference sequence). The V end lost 10 bases, the J end lost 1 base, and 27 bases lay between the germline ends. The CDR3 has 17 amino acids. The CDR3 DNA is TGTGCCCTCGCTTTTGGAGGGGTTTTGAGGGAATCCTACGAGCAGTACTTC. Amino acids: CALAFGGVLRESYEQYF.

The rearrangement links TRBV5-1 to TRBJ1-1; D not resolved. The germline V gene encodes CDR1 SGHRS and CDR2 YFSETQ. Trimming cost V 2 bases and J 2 bases, with 7 bases left between them. CDR3 size: 13 residues. The CDR3 spells CASSLSANTEAFF. The CDR3, as DNA: TGCGCCAGCAGCTTAAGTGCCAACACTGAAGCTTTCTTT. Complete variable domain (other parts from reference TRBV5-1 and TRBJ1-1): KAGVTQTPRYLIKTRGQQVTLSCSPISGHRSVSWYQQTPGQGLQFLFEYFSETQRNKGNFPGRFSGRQFSNSRSEMNVSTLELGDSALYLCASSLSANTEAFFGQGTRLTVV.

The chain joins TRBV19 to TRBJ2-7; D is perhaps TRBD1 or TRBD2 (5 bases each). The length of the CDR3 is 14 residues. V lost 7 bases, J lost 2 bases, and 15 bases lay in between. Germline values: CDR1 LNHDA, CDR2 SQIVND (reference sequence). The DNA of the CDR3 is TGTGCCAGTACCGCAAGGCCGGGACCCTACGAGCAGTACTTC. This sequence encodes CASTARPGPYEQYF. The whole variable domain, remainder taken from reference TRBV19 and TRBJ2-7, is DGGITQSPKYLFRKEGQNVTLSCEQNLNHDAMYWYRQDPGQGLRLIYYSQIVNDFQKGDIAEGYSVSREKKESFPLTVTSAQKNPTAFYLCASTARPGPYEQYFGPGTRLTVT.

This rearrangement joins TRBV4-1 to TRBJ1-1; the D is unclear. Germline values: CDR1 MGHRA, CDR2 YSYEKL. This CDR3 contains 14 residues. Trimming pared 4 bases from V and 0 bases from J, leaving 9 bases between. This CDR3 is CASSLTALNTEAFF. The CDR3 region has the DNA TGCGCCAGCAGCCTTACCGCGTTGAACACTGAAGCTTTCTTT.

The chain carries TRBV15 and TRBJ1-1, with D unresolved. Per germline, CDR1 LNHNV and CDR2 YYDKDF (reference sequence). The V end was cut by 0 bases, the J end by 3 bases, with 8 bases between. The CDR3 has 14 residues. CDR3 coding DNA: TGTGCCACCAGCAGAGATGGCCCGGACACTGAAGCTTTCTTT. Protein sequence: CATSRDGPDTEAFF.

The rearrangement joins TRBV5-4 to TRBJ1-1; 8 nucleotides agree with TRBD1. Germline CDR1 is SGHNT and CDR2 is YYREEE (reference sequence). V gave up 0 bases and J gave up 4 bases; unmatched junction bases: 11. CDR3 length: 17 residues. DNA for the CDR3: TGTGCCAGCAGCTTGGCCCCCGTCCGACAGGGGAGCACTGAAGCTTTCTTT. It encodes CASSLAPVRQGSTEAFF.

J is TRBJ1-1 and V is TRBV2, with a weak D call TRBD1 (6 bases). There are 12 residues in the CDR3. CDR1 and CDR2 from the germline V gene are SNHLY and FYNNEI. V lost 8 bases to trimming and J lost 11 bases, with 18 bases between them. The CDR3 loop is CASWGARQSAFF. The CDR3 region has the DNA TGTGCCAGCTGGGGGGCCCGGCAGTCTGCTTTCTTT.

Comment on this clone: An end of the junction differs from the germline gene, which may be a read error. The genes are TRBV11-2 and TRBJ2-7, with 12 bases identical to TRBD1. The CDR3 length is 16 residues. The germline gives CDR1 SGHAT, CDR2 FQNNGV. CDR3 in DNA: TGTGCCAGCAGCTTTAGGGGGACAGGGGGCTCCGACGAGCAGTACTTC. Encoded protein: CASSFRGTGGSDEQYF.

V and J are TRBV11-2 and TRBJ2-7, with D hard to call. Germline V gene data show CDR1 as SGHAT and CDR2 as FQNNGV. The CDR3 loop spans 12 amino acids. The V end was cut by 5 bases, the J end by 3 bases, with 8 bases between. The CDR3 protein is CASSPALYEQYF. The CDR3 coding sequence is TGTGCCAGCAGCCCGGCCCTCTACGAGCAGTACTTC.

This clone was seen just once. V and J are TRBV27 and TRBJ2-2; D unresolved. CDR1 and CDR2 from the germline V gene are MNHEY and SMNVEV (reference sequence). V shed 4 bases and J shed 1 base, with 1 base lying between them. This CDR3 is built from 12 residues. The CDR3, as DNA: TGTGCCAGCAGTTGGAACACCGGGGAGCTGTTTTTT. The encoded protein is CASSWNTGELFF.

For this clone: A read error may produce the germline difference seen at one junction end. This chain joins TRBV5-8 and TRBJ2-2; TRBD1 is a possible D gene (5 bases). The CDR3 runs 15 residues. Germline-derived CDR1 and CDR2 are SGHTS and YDEGEE. CDR3 protein: CASSLLGLNSGELFF. The CDR3 DNA sequence: TGTGCCAGCAGCTTGTTGGGGCTTAACAGCGGGGAGCTGTTTTTT. Full variable domain (remainder filled in from reference TRBV5-8 and TRBJ2-2): EAGVTQSPTHLIKTRGQQATLRCSPISGHTSVYWYQQALGLGLQFLLWYDEGEERNRGNFPPRFSGRQFPNYSSELNVNALELEDSALYLCASSLLGLNSGELFFGEGSRLTVL.

The chain uses TRBV7-9 and TRBJ2-3, with 10 bases matching TRBD1. V shed 3 bases, J shed 0 bases, and the junction held 3 bases outside the gene matches. Germline V gene sequence: CDR1 SEHNR, CDR2 FQNEAQ (reference sequence). The CDR3 length is 16 residues. CDR3 region: CASSFGTGESTDTQYF. Here the CDR3 DNA reads TGTGCCAGCAGCTTTGGGACAGGGGAGAGCACAGATACGCAGTATTTT.

The chain is built from TRBV27 and TRBJ1-1, with a weak D call TRBD1 (5 bases). From germline, CDR1 is MNHEY and CDR2 SMNVEV (reference sequence). V shed 5 bases and J shed 4 bases, with 14 bases lying between them. The CDR3 has 14 residues. CDR3 DNA: TGTGCCAGCAGTGAGGTCGTCGGGGGCACTGAAGCTTTCTTT. Encoded protein: CASSEVVGGTEAFF.

The chain recombines TRBV14 with TRBJ1-2; TRBD1 is a possible D gene (6 bases). The germline V gene encodes CDR1 SGHDN and CDR2 FVKESK. With 4 bases removed from V and 8 bases from J, the gap between germline ends came to 11 bases. This CDR3 is 12 amino acids long. CDR3 in amino acids: CASSPGGGGYTF. CDR3 DNA: TGTGCCAGCAGCCCCGGGGGGGGCGGCTACACCTTC. Based on the CDR3 plus reference TRBV14 and TRBJ1-2, the full variable domain is EAGVTQFPSHSVIEKGQTVTLRCDPISGHDNLYWYRRVMGKEIKFLLHFVKESKQDESGMPNNRFLAERTGGTYSTLKVQPAELEDSGVYFCASSPGGGGYTFGSGTRLTVV.

The V gene is TRBV19, the J gene TRBJ2-7; no clear D gene. The CDR3 extends over 14 amino acids. Germline CDR1 is LNHDA and CDR2 is SQIVND (reference sequence). Trimming took 5 bases from V and 1 from J, leaving 12 bases between them. In DNA form, the CDR3 reads TGTGCCAGTAGTTGGCGCATAACGTCCTACGAGCAGTACTTC. Translation gives CASSWRITSYEQYF. Drawing the rest from reference TRBV19 and TRBJ2-7, the complete variable domain is DGGITQSPKYLFRKEGQNVTLSCEQNLNHDAMYWYRQDPGQGLRLIYYSQIVNDFQKGDIAEGYSVSREKKESFPLTVTSAQKNPTAFYLCASSWRITSYEQYFGPGTRLTVT.

The chain couples TRBV5-6 to TRBJ1-1, with D unclear. Germline loops: CDR1 SGHDT, CDR2 YYEEEE. The CDR3 spans 12 residues. V was clipped by 2 bases and J by 6 bases, with 8 bases between them. CDR3 protein: CASSLYDSEAFF. For the CDR3, the DNA is TGTGCCAGCAGCTTATATGACTCTGAAGCTTTCTTT.

The chain employs TRBV7-2 and TRBJ2-2; D unresolved. With 3 bases removed from V and 1 base from J, the gap between germline ends came to 15 bases. CDR3 length equals 17 residues. Germline CDR1 and CDR2: SGHTA and FQGNSA. The CDR3 loop is CASSFSWSEQNTGELFF. The CDR3 DNA follows: TGTGCCAGCAGCTTTTCCTGGTCAGAGCAGAACACCGGGGAGCTGTTTTTT.

This clone has only a few counts. The CDR3 nucleotides read TGTGCCAGCAGTTCGGGGGGGAACACTGAAGCTTTCTTT. Amino acid sequence: CASSSGGNTEAFF. V and J are TRBV27 and TRBJ1-1, with a weak D call TRBD1 (5 bases). The CDR3 has 13 residues. V was trimmed by 4 bases and J by 1 base, leaving 7 bases between them. Germline CDR1 and CDR2: MNHEY and SMNVEV (reference sequence).

The chain couples TRBV4-1 to TRBJ1-4; D uncertain. CDR1 is MGHRA, CDR2 YSYEKL, per germline. The CDR3 totals 12 residues. V lost 1 base and J lost 12, with 9 bases in between. The CDR3 loop is CASSQAREELFF. CDR3 nucleotides: TGCGCCAGCAGCCAAGCCCGAGAAGAACTGTTTTTT.

The chain recombines TRBV29-1 with TRBJ2-2, with D tentatively TRBD2 (8 bases). The CDR3 consists of 15 residues. Trimming shortened V by 6 bases and J by 2 bases, and 16 bases separated the two germline ends. From germline, CDR1 is SQVTM and CDR2 ANQGSEA. The CDR3: CSVGGGQINTGELFF. The CDR3 DNA reads TGCAGCGTCGGGGGGGGACAGATAAACACCGGGGAGCTGTTTTTT.

The rearrangement uses TRBV7-2 and TRBJ2-7; TRBD2 agrees at 14 bases. The length of the CDR3 is 15 residues. The ends lost 5 bases at V and 2 bases at J; junction bases unmatched: 2. Looked up from germline, CDR1 is SGHTA and CDR2 is FQGNSA. The CDR3, as DNA: TGTGCCAGCAGCCCGACTAGCGGGGGGGCCTACGAGCAGTACTTC. This translates into CASSPTSGGAYEQYF. Based on the CDR3 plus reference TRBV7-2 and TRBJ2-7, the full variable domain is GAGVSQSPSNKVTEKGKDVELRCDPISGHTALYWYRQSLGQGLEFLIYFQGNSAPDKSGLPSDRFSAERTGGSVSTLTIQRTQQEDSAVYLCASSPTSGGAYEQYFGPGTRLTVT.

This clone was counted between two and nine times. J is TRBJ2-5 and V is TRBV7-9; tentative D call: TRBD1 (6 bases). The CDR3 loop spans 15 amino acids. The germline V gene encodes CDR1 SEHNR and CDR2 FQNEAQ (reference sequence). V lost 6 bases to trimming and J lost 0 bases, with 14 bases between them. The DNA for the CDR3 is TGTGCCAGCAGGGGGCCTGGACAGAACCAAGAGACCCAGTACTTC. This encodes CASRGPGQNQETQYF.

The chain employs TRBV19 and TRBJ2-6, with D maybe TRBD2 (6 bases). This CDR3 has 20 amino acids. Germline assignment: CDR1 LNHDA and CDR2 SQIVND (reference sequence). The V gene lost 1 base and the J gene lost 1 base, with 20 bases spanning the gap. CDR3 in DNA: TGTGCCAGTAGTATAGCCCCGGAGGGGCCTTTCGAATCTGGGGCCAACGTCCTGACTTTC. Its protein is CASSIAPEGPFESGANVLTF.

The chain is built from TRBV19 and TRBJ1-2; perhaps TRBD1 as D (5 bases). Trimming removed 3 bases from V and 4 bases from J, with 12 bases in between. Looked up from germline, CDR1 is LNHDA and CDR2 is SQIVND (reference sequence). CDR3 length: 14 residues. CDR3 DNA: TGTGCCAGTAGTATCCAGGGTGACGCCTATGGCTACACCTTC. Protein: CASSIQGDAYGYTF.

The chain couples TRBV28 to TRBJ1-5, with a possible D match to TRBD1 (5 bases). Germline lookup yields CDR1 MDHEN and CDR2 SYDVKM. This CDR3 spans 15 amino acids. V was cut by 7 bases and J by 1 base, with 14 bases left in between. CDR3 amino acids: CASNPRVGSNQPQHF. The DNA of the CDR3 is TGTGCCAGCAATCCCAGGGTGGGAAGCAATCAGCCCCAGCATTTT.

The gene calls are TRBV27 and TRBJ1-5; D gene unclear. The CDR3 is made up of 14 amino acids. V was clipped by 6 bases and J by 1 base, with 10 bases between them. Germline CDR1 and CDR2: MNHEY and SMNVEV (reference sequence). CDR3 residues: CASSRPGSNQPQHF. The CDR3 coding sequence is TGTGCCAGCAGCCGCCCGGGAAGCAATCAGCCCCAGCATTTT.

The rearrangement uses TRBV11-2 and TRBJ2-5, with D possibly being TRBD1 or TRBD2 (5 bases each). Per germline, CDR1 SGHAT and CDR2 FQNNGV. Between the trimmed V and J ends, which lost 8 bases and 2 bases, there was a span of 6 bases. The CDR3 is made up of 11 amino acids. The CDR3 DNA reads as TGTGCCAGCGAGGGGCAAGAGACCCAGTACTTC. Translated: CASEGQETQYF. Full variable domain (rest looked up from reference TRBV11-2 and TRBJ2-5): EAGVAQSPRYKIIEKRQSVAFWCNPISGHATLYWYQQILGQGPKLLIQFQNNGVVDDSQLPKDRFSAERLKGVDSTLKIQPAKLEDSAVYLCASEGQETQYFGPGTRLLVL.

This chain links TRBV7-8 with TRBJ2-1; the match to TRBD2 covers 10 bases. Trimming cost V 0 bases and J 1 base; bases outside gene matches: 9. CDR3 size: 19 residues. CDR1 and CDR2 (germline): SGHVS, FQNEAQ. Here the CDR3 reads CASSLASSGGFGSYNEQFF. The DNA of the CDR3 is TGTGCCAGCAGCTTAGCGTCTAGCGGGGGCTTCGGATCCTACAATGAGCAGTTCTTC. Complete variable domain (other parts from reference TRBV7-8 and TRBJ2-1): GAGVSQSPRYKVAKRGQDVALRCDPISGHVSLFWYQQALGQGPEFLTYFQNEAQLDKSGLPSDRFFAERPEGSVSTLKIQRTQQEDSAVYLCASSLASSGGFGSYNEQFFGPGTRLTVL.

The V call is TRBV4-2, the J call TRBJ2-1; no definite D call. This CDR3 has 15 residues. V lost 3 bases and J lost 2, with 11 bases in between. The V gene's germline CDR1 is LGHNA and CDR2 YNFKEQ. This CDR3 is CASSQMLTTYNEQFF. CDR3 sequence (DNA): TGTGCCAGCAGCCAGATGCTCACAACCTACAATGAGCAGTTCTTC.

A few counts support this clone. DNA of the CDR3: TGTGCCACGCAGCGACGGATACTTAGCACAGATACGCAGTATTTT. Protein: CATQRRILSTDTQYF. The chain links TRBV27 to TRBJ2-3; D is unresolved. Germline V lookup: CDR1 MNHEY, CDR2 SMNVEV (reference sequence). There are 15 residues in the CDR3. Trimming removed 10 bases at V and 0 bases at J, with 17 bases between.